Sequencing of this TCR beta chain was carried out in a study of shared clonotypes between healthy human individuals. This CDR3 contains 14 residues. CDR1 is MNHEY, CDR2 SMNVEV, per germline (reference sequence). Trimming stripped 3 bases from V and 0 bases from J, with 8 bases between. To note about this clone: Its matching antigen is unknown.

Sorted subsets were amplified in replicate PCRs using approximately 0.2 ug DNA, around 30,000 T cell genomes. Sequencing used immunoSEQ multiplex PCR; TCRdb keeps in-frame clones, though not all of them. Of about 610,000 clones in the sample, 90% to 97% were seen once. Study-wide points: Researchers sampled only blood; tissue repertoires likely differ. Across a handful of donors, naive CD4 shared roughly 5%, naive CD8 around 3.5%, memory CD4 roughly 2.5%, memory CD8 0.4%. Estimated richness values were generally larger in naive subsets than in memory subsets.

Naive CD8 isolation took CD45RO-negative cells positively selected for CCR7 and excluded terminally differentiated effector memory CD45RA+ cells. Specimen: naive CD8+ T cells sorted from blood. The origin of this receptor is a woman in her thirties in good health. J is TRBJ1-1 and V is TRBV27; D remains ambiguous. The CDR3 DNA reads TGTGCCAGCAGTTTGGGAGTTATGAACACTGAAGCTTTCTTT. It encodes CASSLGVMNTEAFF.